Below, one TCR beta chain is given with its context. Time point specified: patch test 2, 6 weeks after DPC sensitization. As for treatment: therapeutic diphenylcyclopropenone sensitization with weekly scalp DPC. TCRdb reprocessed the RACE reads with MiXCR, giving one entry per CDR3 protein. The sample comprises 95,000 or so distinct CDR3 sequences, 11% of which are singletons, and about 3% rests with the top ten. The data were obtained in a study of human T cells and chemical hapten exposure. Losses at the gene ends were 7 bases for V and 4 bases for J; bases not matched to a gene: 4. The CDR3 is made up of 13 amino acids.

The sequence was obtained from a middle-aged woman with alopecia areata. Some clones in this sample may be carry-over from other donors' samples. The sequenced sample was whole blood, obtained in connection with sensitization to the hapten diphenylcyclopropenone (DPC). The rearrangement joins TRBV12-3 or TRBV12-4 to TRBJ2-7; 10 bases fit TRBD2. CDR3 DNA sequence: TGTGCCAGCATCTCGACTAGCGGGTACGAGCAGTACTTC. Its translation: CASISTSGYEQYF.